This TCR beta chain originates from a study of PD-1 blockade in classical Hodgkin lymphoma. The study, taken as a whole, reports: TCR diversity rose significantly by C4D1 in CD4+ but not CD8+ cells. Healthy donors reportedly exceeded newly diagnosed patients in baseline TCR diversity. Repertoires differed for reasons still undefined, possibly disease activity or prior therapy. Exclusion was the outcome for patients who began nivolumab under 1 year after ASCT.

V gave up 5 bases and J gave up 11 bases, with 15 bases separating them. Germline CDR1 reads LNHDA; CDR2 reads SQIVND (reference sequence). The CDR3 loop spans 12 amino acids. Each patient's relapse followed autologous stem cell transplantation, and brentuximab vedotin exposure varied. The assay was immunoSEQ multiplex PCR, and TCRdb's table has in-frame clones only and misses some. The table shows 110,000 or so clones, with roughly nine tenths occurring only once. This clone appeared once. Antigen specificity is unknown. The genes are TRBV19 and TRBJ1-1; the D gene is possibly TRBD1 (5 bases). This clonotype was obtained from a human donor with classical Hodgkin lymphoma. Source: peripheral blood mononuclear cells (PBMCs), taken before the second cycle of nivolumab. CDR3 nucleotides: TGTGCCAGTAGTCTAGGTGGCAGGGAGGCTTTCTTT. This gives the protein CASSLGGREAFF.